This TCR beta chain is from a study of tumor-infiltrating lymphocytes in primary liver carcinoma. Starting material of 500 to 600 ng total RNA yielded TCR beta cDNA via a constant-region primer. It was through three nested multiplex PCR rounds of slightly modified ARM-PCR that TCR beta libraries arose. TCRdb analysed the multiplex PCR reads with MiXCR anew, one entry per CDR3 protein. Counted here are some 51,000 distinct CDR3 sequences, roughly 77% occurring once; the ten biggest clones make up about 30%. Investigators took RNA and DNA out together from about 19-30 mg of unsorted bulk tissue. The material sequenced was liver tumor tissue from sampling region 3. Noted subset: tumor region T3, left-lateral pole. The sequence came from a man between 35 and 55 years old with primary liver carcinoma and hepatitis B virus infection.

The CDR3 here is CASSLGSRLGEQYF. For the CDR3, the DNA is TGTGCCAGCAGCTTAGGGTCCCGTCTAGGAGAGCAGTACTTC. V and J are TRBV7-3 and TRBJ2-7; D not certain. This CDR3 comprises 14 residues. The ends were cut back, 2 bases at V and 7 bases at J, with 15 bases in the middle. The V gene's germline CDR1 is SGHTA and CDR2 FQGTGA.